This TCR beta chain appears in the sequencing data of a study of regulatory T cells. Study results and limitations: In CD3G-deficient patients, conventional CD4+ T cells were enriched for hydrophobic CDR3 residues at positions 6 and 7.

As to this clone: Antigen specificity is unknown.

This CDR3 has 13 residues. The V end was cut by 4 bases, the J end by 3 bases, with 9 bases between. Germline values: CDR1 MNHNS, CDR2 SASEGT. The PCR used 52 TRBV and 13 TRBJ primers. TCRdb's copy holds only in-frame clones and misses some; the assay was immunoSEQ multiplex PCR. The data contain about 34,000 clones, nearly 95% of them seen just once; the ten biggest clones take up around 0.94%. The sample taken for sequencing was conventional CD4+ T cells sorted from blood. The chain recombines TRBV6-1 with TRBJ1-1; D is uncertain. The TCR sequence derives from a child under 10 years old with CD3G deficiency. In DNA, the CDR3 is TGTGCCAGCAGTGTTCGGGTAGACACTGAAGCTTTCTTT. Encoded protein: CASSVRVDTEAFF.